This T cell receptor (beta chain) was documented in a study of blood T cell repertoires in COVID-19. Recovered status in Cohort 3 required two negative PCRs, clearance, or symptom resolution. Germline CDR1 reads SGDLS; CDR2 reads YYNGEE. The CDR3 totals 14 residues. V shed 1 base and J shed 2 bases, with 8 bases lying between them. A single count supports this clone. Measured with immunoSEQ multiplex PCR; TCRdb has only the in-frame clones, and not every one. The sample holds around 370,000 clones, 88% seen once. The rearrangement links TRBV9 to TRBJ2-3; D unclear. This receptor was obtained from a woman aged 18-35 years who had recovered from COVID-19. The specimen was PBMCs or T cells enriched from blood (not recorded which). CDR3 bases: TGTGCCAGCAGCGTACGTCGGTTCACAGATACGCAGTATTTT. It codes for CASSVRRFTDTQYF.